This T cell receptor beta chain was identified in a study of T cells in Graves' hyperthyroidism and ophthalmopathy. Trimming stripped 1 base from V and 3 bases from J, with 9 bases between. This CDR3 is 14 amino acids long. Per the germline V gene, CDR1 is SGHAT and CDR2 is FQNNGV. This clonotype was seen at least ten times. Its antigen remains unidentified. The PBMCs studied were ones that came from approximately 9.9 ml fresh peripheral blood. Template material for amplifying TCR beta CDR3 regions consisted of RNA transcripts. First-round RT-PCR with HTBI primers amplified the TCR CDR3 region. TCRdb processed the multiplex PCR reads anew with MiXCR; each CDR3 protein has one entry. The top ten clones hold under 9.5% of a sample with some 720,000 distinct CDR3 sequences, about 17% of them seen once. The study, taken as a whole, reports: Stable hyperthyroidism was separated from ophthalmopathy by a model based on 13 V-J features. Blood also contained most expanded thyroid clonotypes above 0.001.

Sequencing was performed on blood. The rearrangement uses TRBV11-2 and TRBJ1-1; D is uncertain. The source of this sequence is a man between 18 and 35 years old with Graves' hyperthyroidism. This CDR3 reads CASSLGSRDTEAFF. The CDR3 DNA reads TGTGCCAGCAGCTTAGGATCCCGGGACACTGAAGCTTTCTTT.